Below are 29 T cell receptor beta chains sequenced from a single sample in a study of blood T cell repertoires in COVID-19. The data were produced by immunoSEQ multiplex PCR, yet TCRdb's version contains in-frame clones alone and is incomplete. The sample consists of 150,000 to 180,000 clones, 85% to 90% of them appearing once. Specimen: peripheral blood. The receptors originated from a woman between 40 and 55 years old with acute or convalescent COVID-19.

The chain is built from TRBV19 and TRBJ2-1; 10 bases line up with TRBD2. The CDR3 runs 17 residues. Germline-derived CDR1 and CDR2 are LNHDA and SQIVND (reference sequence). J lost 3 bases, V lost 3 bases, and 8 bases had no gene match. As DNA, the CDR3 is TGTGCCAGTAGTATTCCTAGCGGGAGTATAAACTACAATGAGCAGTTCTTC. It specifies CASSIPSGSINYNEQFF.

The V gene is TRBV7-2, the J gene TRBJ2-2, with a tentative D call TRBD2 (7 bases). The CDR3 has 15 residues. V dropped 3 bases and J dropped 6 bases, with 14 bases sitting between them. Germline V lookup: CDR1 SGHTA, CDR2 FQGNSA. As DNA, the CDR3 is TGTGCCAGCAGCTTCGGGCGGGGGCAGGCCGGGGAGCTGTTTTTT. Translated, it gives CASSFGRGQAGELFF.

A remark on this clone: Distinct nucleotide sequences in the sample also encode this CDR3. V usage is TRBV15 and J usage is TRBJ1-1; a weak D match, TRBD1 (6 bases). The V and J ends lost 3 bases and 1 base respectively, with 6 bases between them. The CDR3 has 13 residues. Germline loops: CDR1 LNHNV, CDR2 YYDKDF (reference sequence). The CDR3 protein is CATSRTGNTEAFF. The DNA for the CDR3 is TGTGCCACCAGCAGGACAGGGAACACTGAAGCTTTCTTT.

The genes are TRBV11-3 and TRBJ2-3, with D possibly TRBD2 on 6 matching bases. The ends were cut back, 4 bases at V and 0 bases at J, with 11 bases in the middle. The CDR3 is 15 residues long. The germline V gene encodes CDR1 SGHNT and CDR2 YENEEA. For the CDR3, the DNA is TGTGCCAGCAGCTCCCGGGGGACTAGCACAGATACGCAGTATTTT. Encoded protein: CASSSRGTSTDTQYF.

The chain's CDR3 is CASRRDRITDTQYF. CDR3 nucleotide sequence: TGTGCCAGCCGCCGGGACAGAATCACAGATACGCAGTATTTT. The gene calls are TRBV28 and TRBJ2-3, with 7 positions matching TRBD1. The CDR3 sequence is 14 residues long. Germline V gene lookup returns CDR1 MDHEN and CDR2 SYDVKM. Trimming took 8 bases from V and 2 from J; bases not matched to a gene: 7.

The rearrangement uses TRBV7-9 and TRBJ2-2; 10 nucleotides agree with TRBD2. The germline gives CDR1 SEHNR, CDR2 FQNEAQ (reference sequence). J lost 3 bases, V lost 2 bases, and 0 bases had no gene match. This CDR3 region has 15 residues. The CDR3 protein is CASSLLAGDTGELFF. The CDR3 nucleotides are TGTGCCAGCAGCTTACTAGCGGGAGACACCGGGGAGCTGTTTTTT.

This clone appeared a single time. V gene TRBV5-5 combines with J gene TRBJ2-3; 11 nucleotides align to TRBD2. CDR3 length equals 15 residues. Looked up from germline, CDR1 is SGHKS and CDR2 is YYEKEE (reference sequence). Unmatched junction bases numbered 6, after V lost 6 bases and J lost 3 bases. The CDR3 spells CASIQTSGVTDTQYF. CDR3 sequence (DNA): TGTGCCAGCATCCAGACTAGCGGGGTTACAGATACGCAGTATTTT.

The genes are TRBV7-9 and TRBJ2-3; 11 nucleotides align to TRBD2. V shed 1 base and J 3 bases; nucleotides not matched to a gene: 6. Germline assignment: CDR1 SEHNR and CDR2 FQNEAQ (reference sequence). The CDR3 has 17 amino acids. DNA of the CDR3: TGTGCCAGCAGCTTAGGGATTAGCGGGAGGGAGACAGATACGCAGTATTTT. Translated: CASSLGISGRETDTQYF.

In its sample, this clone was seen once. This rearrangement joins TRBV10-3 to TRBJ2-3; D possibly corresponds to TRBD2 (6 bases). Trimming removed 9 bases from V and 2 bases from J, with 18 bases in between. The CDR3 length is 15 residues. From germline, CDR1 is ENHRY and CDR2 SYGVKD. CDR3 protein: CAIGAGHYNTDTQYF. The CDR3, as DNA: TGTGCCATAGGTGCGGGGCATTATAACACAGATACGCAGTATTTT.

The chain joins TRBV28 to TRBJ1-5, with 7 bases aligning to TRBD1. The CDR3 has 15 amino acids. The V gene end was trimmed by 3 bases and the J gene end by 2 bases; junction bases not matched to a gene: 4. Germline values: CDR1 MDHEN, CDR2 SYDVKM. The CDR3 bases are TGTGCCAGCAGTTTTGGACAGGCTGGCAATCAGCCCCAGCATTTT. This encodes CASSFGQAGNQPQHF.

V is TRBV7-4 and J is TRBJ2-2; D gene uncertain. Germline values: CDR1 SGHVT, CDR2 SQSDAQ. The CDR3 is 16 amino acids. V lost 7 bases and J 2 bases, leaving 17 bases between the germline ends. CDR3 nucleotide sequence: TGTGCCAGCACGAAAATCCCGGAGATAAACACCGGGGAGCTGTTTTTT. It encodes CASTKIPEINTGELFF.

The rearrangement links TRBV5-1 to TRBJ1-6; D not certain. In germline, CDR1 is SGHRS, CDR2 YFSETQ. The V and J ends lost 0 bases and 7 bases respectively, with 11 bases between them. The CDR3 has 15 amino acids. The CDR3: CASSLGAEKNSPLHF. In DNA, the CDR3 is TGCGCCAGCAGCTTGGGGGCAGAAAAAAATTCACCCCTCCACTTT.

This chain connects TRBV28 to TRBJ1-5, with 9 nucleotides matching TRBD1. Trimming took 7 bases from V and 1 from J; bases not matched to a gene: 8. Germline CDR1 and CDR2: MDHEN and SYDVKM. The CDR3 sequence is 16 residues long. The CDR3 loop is CASNEKQGASNQPQHF. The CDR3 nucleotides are TGTGCCAGCAATGAAAAACAGGGGGCGAGCAATCAGCCCCAGCATTTT.

The CDR3 reads CASTAGTGFTDTQYF. CDR3 DNA sequence: TGTGCCAGCACTGCCGGGACAGGGTTTACAGATACGCAGTATTTT. The chain has TRBV7-3 and TRBJ2-3, with 9 bases identical to TRBD1. Germline lookup yields CDR1 SGHTA and CDR2 FQGTGA. There are 15 residues in the CDR3. The V segment lost 7 bases and the J segment 3 bases; nucleotides outside the gene matches: 8.

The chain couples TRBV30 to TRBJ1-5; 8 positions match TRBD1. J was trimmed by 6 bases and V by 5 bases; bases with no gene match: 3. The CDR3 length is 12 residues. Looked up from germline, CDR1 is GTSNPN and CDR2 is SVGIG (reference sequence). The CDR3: CAWDRGSQPQHF. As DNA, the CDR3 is TGTGCCTGGGACAGGGGAAGTCAGCCCCAGCATTTT.

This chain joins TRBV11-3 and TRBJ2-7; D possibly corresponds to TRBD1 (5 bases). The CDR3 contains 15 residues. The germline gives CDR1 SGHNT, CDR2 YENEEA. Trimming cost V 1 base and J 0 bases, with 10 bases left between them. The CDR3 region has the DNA TGTGCCAGCAGCTTAGGCCCAGGGAACTCCTACGAGCAGTACTTC. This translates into CASSLGPGNSYEQYF.

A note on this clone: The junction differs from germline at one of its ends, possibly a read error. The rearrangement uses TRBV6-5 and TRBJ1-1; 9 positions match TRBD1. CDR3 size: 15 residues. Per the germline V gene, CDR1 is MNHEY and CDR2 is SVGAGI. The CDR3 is CASSTEGTGISEGSF. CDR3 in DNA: TGTGCCAGCAGCACGGAAGGGACAGGGATTAGCGAAGGTAGCTTT.

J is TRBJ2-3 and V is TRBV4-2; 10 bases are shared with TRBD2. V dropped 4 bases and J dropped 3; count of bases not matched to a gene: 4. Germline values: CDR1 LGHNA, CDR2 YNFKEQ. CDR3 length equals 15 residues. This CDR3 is CASSPQAGGTDTQYF. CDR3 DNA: TGTGCCAGCAGCCCACAAGCGGGAGGGACAGATACGCAGTATTTT.

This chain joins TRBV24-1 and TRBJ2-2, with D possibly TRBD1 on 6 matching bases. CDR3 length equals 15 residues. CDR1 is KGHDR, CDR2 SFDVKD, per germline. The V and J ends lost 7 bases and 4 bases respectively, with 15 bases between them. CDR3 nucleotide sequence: TGTGCCACCAGCCGACCGGACAGCTTCACCGGGGAGCTGTTTTTT. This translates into CATSRPDSFTGELFF.

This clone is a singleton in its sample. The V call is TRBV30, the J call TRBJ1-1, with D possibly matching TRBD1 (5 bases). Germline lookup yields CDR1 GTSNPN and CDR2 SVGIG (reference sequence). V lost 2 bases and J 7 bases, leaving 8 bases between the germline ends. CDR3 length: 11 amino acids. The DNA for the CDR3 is TGTGCCTGGAGTAACAGGATTGAAGCTTTCTTT. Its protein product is CAWSNRIEAFF. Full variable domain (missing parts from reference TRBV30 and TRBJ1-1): SQTIHQWPATLVQPVGSPLSLECTVEGTSNPNLYWYRQAAGRGLQLLFYSVGIGQISSEVPQNLSASRPQDRQFILSSKKLLLSDSGFYLCAWSNRIEAFFGQGTRLTVV.

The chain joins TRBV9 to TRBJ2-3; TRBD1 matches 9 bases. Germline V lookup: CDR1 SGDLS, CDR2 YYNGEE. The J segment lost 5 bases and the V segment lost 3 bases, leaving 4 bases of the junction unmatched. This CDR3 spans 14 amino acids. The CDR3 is CASSAGQGRDTQYF. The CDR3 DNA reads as TGTGCCAGCAGCGCGGGACAGGGACGAGATACGCAGTATTTT.

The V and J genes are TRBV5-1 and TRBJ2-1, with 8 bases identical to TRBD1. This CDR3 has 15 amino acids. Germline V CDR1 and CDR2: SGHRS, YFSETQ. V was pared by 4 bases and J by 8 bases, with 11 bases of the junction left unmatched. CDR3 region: CASSTATGVGDEQFF. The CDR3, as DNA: TGCGCCAGCAGCACCGCGACAGGGGTCGGGGATGAGCAGTTCTTC.

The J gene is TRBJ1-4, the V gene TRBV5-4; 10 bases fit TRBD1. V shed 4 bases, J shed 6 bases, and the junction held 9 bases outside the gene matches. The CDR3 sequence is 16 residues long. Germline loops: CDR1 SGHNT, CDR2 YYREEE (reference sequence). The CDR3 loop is CASSLQPGTGDEKLFF. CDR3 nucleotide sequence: TGTGCCAGCAGCCTGCAACCCGGGACAGGGGATGAAAAACTGTTTTTT.

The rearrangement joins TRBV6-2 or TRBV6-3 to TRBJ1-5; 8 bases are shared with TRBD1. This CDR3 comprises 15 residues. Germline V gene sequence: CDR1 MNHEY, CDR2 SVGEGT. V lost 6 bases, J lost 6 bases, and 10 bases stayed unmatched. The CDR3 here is CASSLASGGGQPQHF. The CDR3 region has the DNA TGTGCCAGCAGCTTAGCCTCAGGGGGCGGTCAGCCCCAGCATTTT.

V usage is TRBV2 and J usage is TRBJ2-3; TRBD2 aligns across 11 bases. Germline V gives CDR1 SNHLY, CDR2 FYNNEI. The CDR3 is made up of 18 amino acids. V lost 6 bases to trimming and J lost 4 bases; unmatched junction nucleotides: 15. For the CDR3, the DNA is TGTGCCAGCAGCCTAAGTATAGCGGGGGGGCTCGGCGCAGATACGCAGTATTTT. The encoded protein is CASSLSIAGGLGADTQYF.

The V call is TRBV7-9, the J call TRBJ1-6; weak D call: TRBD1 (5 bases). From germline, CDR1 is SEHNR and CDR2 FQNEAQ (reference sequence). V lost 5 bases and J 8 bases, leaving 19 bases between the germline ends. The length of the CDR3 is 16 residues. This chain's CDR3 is CASSRKRGKDDSPLHF. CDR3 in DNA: TGTGCCAGCAGCCGCAAACGGGGGAAAGACGATTCACCCCTCCACTTT.

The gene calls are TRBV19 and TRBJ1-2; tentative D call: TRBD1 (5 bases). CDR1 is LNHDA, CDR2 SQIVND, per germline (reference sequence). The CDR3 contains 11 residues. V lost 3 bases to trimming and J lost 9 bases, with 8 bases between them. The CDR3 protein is CASSIGGSYTF. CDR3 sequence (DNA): TGTGCCAGTAGTATCGGGGGGAGCTACACCTTC.

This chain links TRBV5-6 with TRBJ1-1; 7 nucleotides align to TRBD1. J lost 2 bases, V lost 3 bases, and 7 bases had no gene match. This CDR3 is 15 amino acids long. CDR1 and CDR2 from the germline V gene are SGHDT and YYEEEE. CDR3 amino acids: CASSYRGLENTEAFF. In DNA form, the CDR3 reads TGTGCCAGCAGCTATAGGGGGCTTGAAAACACTGAAGCTTTCTTT.

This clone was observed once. This CDR3 is CASSGLPLAGRSHGDTQYF. The CDR3 DNA reads as TGTGCCAGCAGCGGACTACCTCTAGCGGGAAGGTCCCATGGAGATACGCAGTATTTT. The V gene is TRBV9, the J gene TRBJ2-3, with 9 bases aligning to TRBD2. CDR3 length: 19 amino acids. Germline CDR1 reads SGDLS; CDR2 reads YYNGEE. V dropped 3 bases and J dropped 5; count of bases not matched to a gene: 19.